This T cell receptor (beta chain) emerged from a study of blood T cell repertoires in COVID-19. Turning to the study itself: COVID-19 samples collected from the United States, Italy and Spain covered acute and convalescent phases. PBMCs, B-cell-depleted T cells, or T cells were the source of the cDNA or gDNA that made up the material.

Original handling: Scientists estimated how many nucleated cells there were by amplifying reference gene primers. Measured with immunoSEQ multiplex PCR; TCRdb has only the in-frame clones, and not every one. V, J and clone size reflect that table, while D and trimming were determined from the DNA. Of 95,000 to 120,000 clones in the sample, 85% were seen once. This CDR3 spans 15 amino acids. The junction had 3 bases not matched to a gene; V was cut back by 2 bases and J by 0 bases. CDR1 LNHNV and CDR2 YYDKDF come from the germline V gene (reference sequence). The sequence came from a human donor in a cohort sampled during active COVID-19. The sample comprised peripheral blood. The V and J genes are TRBV15 and TRBJ1-1; TRBD1 matches 7 bases. The CDR3 sequence: CATSRRQGMNTEAFF. In nucleotides, the CDR3 is TGTGCCACCAGCAGACGACAGGGCATGAACACTGAAGCTTTCTTT.